The clone carrying this T cell receptor (beta chain) came up many times. The sample is drawn from a study of human T cells and chemical hapten exposure. Study details: Alopecia areata, totalis and universalis patients, mostly female, were included.

CDR3 length equals 14 residues. J was trimmed by 11 bases and V by 6 bases; bases with no gene match: 8. Germline lookup yields CDR1 MNHEY and CDR2 SVGEGT. Time point noted: patch test 1, 2 weeks after DPC sensitization. Treatment given: therapeutic diphenylcyclopropenone sensitization with weekly scalp DPC. During construction of the library, unique molecular identifiers were attached to individual cDNA molecules for quantitative, reproducible TCR counting. TCRdb re-analysed the RACE reads in MiXCR, keeping a single row per CDR3 protein. Seen here are 150,000 to 200,000 distinct CDR3 sequences, about 15% observed once, and the top ten hold 1.7%.

V usage is TRBV6-2 or TRBV6-3 and J usage is TRBJ1-6, with TRBD1 identical over 9 bases. The sequence was collected from a woman between 25 and 40 years old with alopecia areata. Some clones in this sample may be carry-over from other donors' samples. The specimen was whole blood, collected in connection with sensitization to the hapten diphenylcyclopropenone (DPC). CDR3 sequence: CASSSGTGKTPLHF. As DNA, the CDR3 is TGTGCCAGCAGCTCCGGGACAGGGAAGACACCCCTCCACTTT.